These 20 T cell receptor beta chains came from one sample sequenced in a study of shared clonotypes between healthy human individuals. Clones were sequenced by immunoSEQ multiplex PCR, and TCRdb holds only the in-frame ones, with some missing. The data show around 640,000 clones, approximately 96% seen once. Naivety among CD8 cells was defined by CD45RO negativity and positive CCR7 selection, thereby excluding terminally differentiated effector memory CD45RA+ cells. Sequenced input: naive CD8+ T cells sorted from blood. These receptors all stem from a woman aged 25 to 45 in good health.

The sample holds a few counts of this clone. This chain connects TRBV4-2 to TRBJ1-1, with D maybe TRBD1 (6 bases). The germline gives CDR1 LGHNA, CDR2 YNFKEQ. The CDR3 spans 13 residues. Here the CDR3 reads CATTGGEDTEAFF. CDR3 nucleotide sequence: TGTGCGACGACAGGAGGGGAGGACACTGAAGCTTTCTTT.

This chain connects TRBV7-9 to TRBJ2-1; D uncertain. Germline-derived CDR1 and CDR2 are SEHNR and FQNEAQ (reference sequence). This CDR3 is built from 13 residues. V lost 5 bases, J lost 10 bases, and 15 bases lay in between. CDR3 loop: CASSLLHGQEQFF. CDR3 nucleotide sequence: TGTGCCAGCAGCCTACTGCATGGGCAGGAGCAGTTCTTC.

The rearrangement uses TRBV27 and TRBJ2-3; 11 positions agree with TRBD1. V lost 6 bases and J lost 6; bases outside the gene matches: 5. CDR3 length: 14 residues. Germline V CDR1 and CDR2: MNHEY, SMNVEV (reference sequence). CDR3 nucleotide sequence: TGTGCCAGCAGCTCCGGGACAGGGGGTGATACGCAGTATTTT. Protein sequence: CASSSGTGGDTQYF.

The genes are TRBV11-2 and TRBJ2-5; D gene uncertain. The end of the DNA is better explained by TRBJ2-7, so the J call may be wrong. This CDR3 is 13 amino acids long. CDR1 and CDR2 from the germline V gene are SGHAT and FQNNGV. The chain's CDR3 is CASSFSGDYEQYF. CDR3 sequence (DNA): TGTGCCAGCAGCTTTAGTGGGGACTACGAGCAGTACTTC.

The J gene is TRBJ2-1, the V gene TRBV2; 10 positions match TRBD2. The CDR3 extends over 16 amino acids. Trimming cost V 11 bases and J 3 bases; bases outside gene matches: 13. The V gene's germline CDR1 is SNHLY and CDR2 FYNNEI. The CDR3: CASEGPSSGSYNEQFF. The CDR3 DNA reads as TGTGCCTCCGAGGGTCCTTCTAGCGGGAGCTACAATGAGCAGTTCTTC.

The gene calls are TRBV27 and TRBJ2-7; 7 bases line up with TRBD1. Germline V gene data show CDR1 as MNHEY and CDR2 as SMNVEV (reference sequence). The CDR3 totals 11 residues. Trimming cost V 10 bases and J 5 bases; bases outside gene matches: 5. The chain's CDR3 is CATGQFNEQYF. Here the CDR3 DNA reads TGTGCCACGGGACAGTTTAACGAGCAGTACTTC.

The genes are TRBV9 and TRBJ1-2, with TRBD1 matching 7 bases. In germline, CDR1 is SGDLS, CDR2 YYNGEE. The CDR3 covers 15 residues. After removal of 4 bases from V and 0 bases from J, the junction contained 6 bases not matched to a gene. DNA of the CDR3: TGTGCCAGCAGCCTATGGACAGGCGCTAACTATGGCTACACCTTC. Protein sequence: CASSLWTGANYGYTF.

The chain uses TRBV2 and TRBJ2-7; TRBD2 matches at 13 bases. V trimming: 6 bases; J trimming: 2 bases; junction bases outside the gene matches: 4. The CDR3 runs to 15 residues. The germline V gene encodes CDR1 SNHLY and CDR2 FYNNEI. The CDR3 protein is CASRGTSGRAYEQYF. In DNA form, the CDR3 reads TGTGCCAGCAGGGGAACTAGCGGGAGGGCCTACGAGCAGTACTTC.

The rearrangement joins TRBV28 to TRBJ1-3; D unresolved. The CDR3 loop spans 14 amino acids. Germline V lookup: CDR1 MDHEN, CDR2 SYDVKM. V was pared by 5 bases and J by 0 bases, with 8 bases between. In DNA form, the CDR3 reads TGTGCCAGCAGTAACCGTGACTCTGGAAACACCATATATTTT. Translating it yields CASSNRDSGNTIYF.

A remark on this clone: The same CDR3 can be traced to other DNA sequences in this sample. V gene TRBV7-9 combines with J gene TRBJ2-7; 7 bases fit TRBD2. In germline, CDR1 is SEHNR, CDR2 FQNEAQ (reference sequence). The CDR3 covers 12 residues. V shed 3 bases, J shed 5 bases, and the junction held 1 base outside the gene matches. CDR3 nucleotides: TGTGCCAGCAGCTTGGGAGGGCACGAGCAGTACTTC. Protein sequence: CASSLGGHEQYF. Full variable domain (rest looked up from reference TRBV7-9 and TRBJ2-7): DTGVSQNPRHKITKRGQNVTFRCDPISEHNRLYWYRQTLGQGPEFLTYFQNEAQLEKSRLLSDRFSAERPKGSFSTLEIQRTEQGDSAMYLCASSLGGHEQYFGPGTRLTVT.

In this sample, this clone turned up once. This chain uses TRBV27 with TRBJ1-2, with a possible D match to TRBD1 (6 bases). Germline-derived CDR1 and CDR2 are MNHEY and SMNVEV (reference sequence). Trimming removed 4 bases at V and 6 bases at J, with 18 bases between. The CDR3 runs 15 residues. The CDR3 sequence is CASSSRPGGANGYTF. The CDR3 nucleotides are TGTGCCAGCAGTTCCCGCCCCGGGGGGGCAAATGGCTACACCTTC.

For this clone: Additional DNA sequences in this sample encode the identical CDR3. The chain employs TRBV5-6 and TRBJ2-5, with D uncertain. V was clipped by 0 bases and J by 5 bases, with 5 bases between them. From germline, CDR1 is SGHDT and CDR2 YYEEEE. The CDR3 loop spans 12 amino acids. This CDR3 is CASSLAGETQYF. CDR3 in DNA: TGTGCCAGCAGCTTGGCCGGGGAGACCCAGTACTTC.

This chain joins TRBV7-8 and TRBJ2-1, with a possible D match to TRBD2 (5 bases). V was trimmed by 1 base and J by 0 bases, leaving 16 bases between them. CDR1 and CDR2 (germline): SGHVS, FQNEAQ. The CDR3 loop spans 18 amino acids. The CDR3 nucleotides are TGTGCCAGCAGCTTAGTCGTGGGAGTAGTAGCCTCCTACAATGAGCAGTTCTTC. It is translated as CASSLVVGVVASYNEQFF.

This clone was counted a single time. The J gene is TRBJ2-1, the V gene TRBV7-2; unclear D gene. CDR3 length: 12 amino acids. Per germline, CDR1 SGHTA and CDR2 FQGNSA. The V end was cut by 4 bases, the J end by 4 bases, with 5 bases between. CDR3 coding DNA: TGTGCCAGCAGCTCCTATTACAATGAGCAGTTCTTC. This codes for CASSSYYNEQFF.

The chain uses TRBV28 and TRBJ2-5, with 12 bases that match TRBD2. The CDR3 is 17 residues long. In germline, CDR1 is MDHEN, CDR2 SYDVKM. V dropped 9 bases and J dropped 3; count of bases not matched to a gene: 14. Here the CDR3 reads CASSRGLAGGFEETQYF. CDR3 sequence (DNA): TGTGCCAGTTCTAGAGGGCTAGCGGGAGGGTTTGAAGAGACCCAGTACTTC.

This clone was seen only a few times. The V call is TRBV16, the J call TRBJ1-5; D unresolved. Germline lookup yields CDR1 KGHSY and CDR2 FQNENV. This CDR3 contains 12 residues. The V and J ends lost 4 bases and 9 bases respectively, with 10 bases between them. CDR3 DNA: TGTGCCAGCAGCCGCCTAATGGTGCCCCAGCATTTT. This codes for CASSRLMVPQHF.

The chain links TRBV7-8 to TRBJ1-5; no clear D. Germline CDR1 SGHVS, CDR2 FQNEAQ. The CDR3 covers 16 residues. Deletions cut 2 bases from V and 1 base from J, with 12 bases between. The CDR3 DNA reads as TGTGCCAGCAGCTTACTTTATAGGGTGAGCAATCAGCCCCAGCATTTT. Translation gives CASSLLYRVSNQPQHF.

CDR3 nucleotides: TGTGCCAGCAGCCGGGACGGGTACGAGCAGTACTTC. It encodes CASSRDGYEQYF. The chain links TRBV5-4 to TRBJ2-7; possibly TRBD1 or TRBD2 for D (5 bases each). V shed 4 bases and J shed 4 bases, with 9 bases lying between them. The CDR3 loop spans 12 amino acids. Germline V CDR1 and CDR2: SGHNT, YYREEE (reference sequence).

The chain couples TRBV7-3 to TRBJ2-3, with 7 bases that match TRBD1. The CDR3 sequence is 13 residues long. Per the germline V gene, CDR1 is SGHTA and CDR2 is FQGTGA. After removal of 2 bases from V and 7 bases from J, the junction contained 3 bases not matched to a gene. CDR3 residues: CASSLPQGNTQYF. CDR3 nucleotide sequence: TGTGCCAGCAGCTTACCACAGGGGAATACGCAGTATTTT.

The V gene is TRBV11-2, the J gene TRBJ2-1, with D possibly called TRBD1 or TRBD2 (5 bases each). The V gene's germline CDR1 is SGHAT and CDR2 FQNNGV. The CDR3 length is 16 residues. V was shortened by 5 bases and J by 0 bases, with 14 bases between the two germline ends. The CDR3 spells CASSPPGSGSYNEQFF. CDR3 in DNA: TGTGCCAGCAGCCCCCCAGGGAGCGGCTCCTACAATGAGCAGTTCTTC.